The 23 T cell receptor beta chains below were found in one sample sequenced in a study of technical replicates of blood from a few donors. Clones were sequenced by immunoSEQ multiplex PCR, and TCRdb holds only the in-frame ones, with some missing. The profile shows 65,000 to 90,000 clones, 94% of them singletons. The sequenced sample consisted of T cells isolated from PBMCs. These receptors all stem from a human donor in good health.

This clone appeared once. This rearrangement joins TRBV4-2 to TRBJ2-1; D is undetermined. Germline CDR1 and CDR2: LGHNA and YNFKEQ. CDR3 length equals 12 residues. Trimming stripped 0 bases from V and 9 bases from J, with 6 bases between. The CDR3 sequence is CASSQDLSEQFF. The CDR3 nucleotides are TGTGCCAGCAGCCAAGATCTGAGTGAGCAGTTCTTC.

The DNA for the CDR3 is TGTGCCAGCAGCTTAGGTCCCGGCTACGAGCAGTACTTC. It translates to CASSLGPGYEQYF. The rearrangement joins TRBV7-2 to TRBJ2-7; D remains ambiguous. CDR3 length: 13 residues. Germline V lookup: CDR1 SGHTA, CDR2 FQGNSA. The V end was cut by 1 base, the J end by 3 bases, with 7 bases between. The full variable domain, in which reference TRBV7-2 and TRBJ2-7 provide the parts outside the CDR3, is GAGVSQSPSNKVTEKGKDVELRCDPISGHTALYWYRQSLGQGLEFLIYFQGNSAPDKSGLPSDRFSAERTGGSVSTLTIQRTQQEDSAVYLCASSLGPGYEQYFGPGTRLTVT.

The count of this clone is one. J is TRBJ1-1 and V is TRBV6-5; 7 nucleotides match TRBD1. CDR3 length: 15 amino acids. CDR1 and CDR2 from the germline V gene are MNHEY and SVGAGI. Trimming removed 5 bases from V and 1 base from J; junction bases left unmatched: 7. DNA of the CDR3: TGTGCCAGCAGTACTCCTACAGGGGCGAACACTGAAGCTTTCTTT. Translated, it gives CASSTPTGANTEAFF.

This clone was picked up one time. The DNA of the CDR3 is TGTGCCAGCAGCGTATTGGGAGGGGGGAACACCGGGGAGCTGTTTTTT. Translation: CASSVLGGGNTGELFF. This chain links TRBV9 with TRBJ2-2; possible D gene TRBD2, 7 bases. V shed 1 base and J shed 1 base, with 11 bases lying between them. CDR3 length: 16 residues. Germline V gene lookup returns CDR1 SGDLS and CDR2 YYNGEE.

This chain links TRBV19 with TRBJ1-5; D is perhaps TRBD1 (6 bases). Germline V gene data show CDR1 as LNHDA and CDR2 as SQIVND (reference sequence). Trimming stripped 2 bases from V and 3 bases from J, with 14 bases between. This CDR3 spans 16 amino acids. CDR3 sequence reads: CASSINPGVNNQPQHF. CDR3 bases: TGTGCCAGTAGTATAAATCCAGGGGTGAACAATCAGCCCCAGCATTTT.

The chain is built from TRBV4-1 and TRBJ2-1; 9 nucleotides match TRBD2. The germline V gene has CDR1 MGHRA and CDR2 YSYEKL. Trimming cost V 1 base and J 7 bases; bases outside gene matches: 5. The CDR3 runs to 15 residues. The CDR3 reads CASSQGPSGTNEQFF. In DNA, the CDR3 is TGCGCCAGCAGCCAAGGTCCTAGCGGGACAAATGAGCAGTTCTTC.

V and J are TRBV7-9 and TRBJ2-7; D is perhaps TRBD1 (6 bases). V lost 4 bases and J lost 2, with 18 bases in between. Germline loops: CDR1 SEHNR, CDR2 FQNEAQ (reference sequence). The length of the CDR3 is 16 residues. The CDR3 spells CASSYSGQRHPYEQYF. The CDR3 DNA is TGTGCCAGCAGCTATTCCGGACAGCGCCATCCCTACGAGCAGTACTTC.

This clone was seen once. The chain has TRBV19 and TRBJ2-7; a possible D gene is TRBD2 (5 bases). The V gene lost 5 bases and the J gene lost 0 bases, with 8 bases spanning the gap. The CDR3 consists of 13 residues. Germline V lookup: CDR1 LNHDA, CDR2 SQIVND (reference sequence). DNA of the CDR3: TGTGCCAGTAGTCGGGATAGCTCCTACGAGCAGTACTTC. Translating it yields CASSRDSSYEQYF.

This CDR3 reads CASSLDRGEDEQFF. The CDR3 coding sequence is TGCGCCAGCAGCTTGGACAGGGGAGAGGATGAGCAGTTCTTC. The chain links TRBV5-1 to TRBJ2-1; 7 bases match TRBD1. Trimming removed 0 bases from V and 8 bases from J; junction bases left unmatched: 5. The CDR3 covers 14 residues. Germline V CDR1 and CDR2: SGHRS, YFSETQ.

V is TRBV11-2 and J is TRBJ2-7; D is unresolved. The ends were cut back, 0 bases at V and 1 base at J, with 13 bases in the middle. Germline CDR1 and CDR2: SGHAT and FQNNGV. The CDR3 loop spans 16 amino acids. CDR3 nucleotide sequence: TGTGCCAGCAGCTTAGATTCGCTAGAAGCTTCCTACGAGCAGTACTTC. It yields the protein CASSLDSLEASYEQYF.

The CDR3 sequence: CASSLKRLAVQETQYF. CDR3 bases: TGCGCCAGCAGCCTTAAAAGACTAGCGGTTCAAGAGACCCAGTACTTC. The chain couples TRBV4-1 to TRBJ2-5, with 9 nucleotides matching TRBD2. V lost 4 bases, J lost 2 bases, and 8 bases stayed unmatched. CDR1 is MGHRA, CDR2 YSYEKL, per germline. The CDR3 loop spans 16 amino acids.

The CDR3 sequence: CASSEILSTDTQYF. CDR3 nucleotides: TGTGCCAGCAGTGAAATACTTTCCACAGATACGCAGTATTTT. V and J are TRBV6-1 and TRBJ2-3; D uncertain. The CDR3 is made up of 14 amino acids. Per the germline V gene, CDR1 is MNHNS and CDR2 is SASEGT. Trimming took 2 bases from V and 2 from J, leaving 8 bases between them.

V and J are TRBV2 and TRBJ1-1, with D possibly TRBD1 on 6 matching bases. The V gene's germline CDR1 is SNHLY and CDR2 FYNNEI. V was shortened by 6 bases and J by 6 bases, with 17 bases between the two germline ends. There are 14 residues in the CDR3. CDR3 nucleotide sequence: TGTGCCAGCAGCTGGACAGAGGCTAGGGCTGAAGCTTTCTTT. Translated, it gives CASSWTEARAEAFF.

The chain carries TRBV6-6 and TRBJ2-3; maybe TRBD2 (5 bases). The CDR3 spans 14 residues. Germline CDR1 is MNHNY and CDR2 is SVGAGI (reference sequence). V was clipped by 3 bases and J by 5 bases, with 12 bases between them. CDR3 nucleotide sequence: TGTGCCAGCAGTTATCCGCGGGCTGGAGATACGCAGTATTTT. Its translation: CASSYPRAGDTQYF.

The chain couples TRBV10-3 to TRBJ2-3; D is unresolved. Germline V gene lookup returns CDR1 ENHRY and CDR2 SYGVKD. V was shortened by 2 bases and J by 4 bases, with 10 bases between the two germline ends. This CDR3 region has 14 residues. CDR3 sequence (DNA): TGTGCCATCAGTGAGGACCGCGAGGCAGATACGCAGTATTTT. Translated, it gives CAISEDREADTQYF.

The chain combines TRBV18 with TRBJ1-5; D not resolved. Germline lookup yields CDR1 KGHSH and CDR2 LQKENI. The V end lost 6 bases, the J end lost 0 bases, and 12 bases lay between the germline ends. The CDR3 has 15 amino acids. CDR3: CASSEGHYSNQPQHF. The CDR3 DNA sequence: TGTGCCAGCTCCGAGGGTCATTATAGCAATCAGCCCCAGCATTTT. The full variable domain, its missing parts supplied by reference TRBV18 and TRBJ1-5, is NAGVMQNPRHLVRRRGQEARLRCSPMKGHSHVYWYRQLPEEGLKFMVYLQKENIIDESGMPKERFSAEFPKEGPSILRIQQVVRGDSAAYFCASSEGHYSNQPQHFGDGTRLSIL.

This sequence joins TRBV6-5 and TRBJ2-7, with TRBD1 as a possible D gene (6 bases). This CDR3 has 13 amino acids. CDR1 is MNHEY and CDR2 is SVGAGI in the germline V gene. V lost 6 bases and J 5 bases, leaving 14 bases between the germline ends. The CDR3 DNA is TGTGCCAGCAGCAGGCAGGGGCGCCACGAGCAGTACTTC. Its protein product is CASSRQGRHEQYF.

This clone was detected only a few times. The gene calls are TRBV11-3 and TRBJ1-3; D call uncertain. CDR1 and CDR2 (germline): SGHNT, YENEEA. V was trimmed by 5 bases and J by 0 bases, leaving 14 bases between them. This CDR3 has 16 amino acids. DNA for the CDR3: TGTGCCAGCAGCCCAGGAATTTTGTTCTCTGGAAACACCATATATTTT. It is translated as CASSPGILFSGNTIYF. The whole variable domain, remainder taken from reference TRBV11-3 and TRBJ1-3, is EAGVVQSPRYKIIEKKQPVAFWCNPISGHNTLYWYLQNLGQGPELLIRYENEEAVDDSQLPKDRFSAERLKGVDSTLKIQPAELGDSAVYLCASSPGILFSGNTIYFGEGSWLTVV.

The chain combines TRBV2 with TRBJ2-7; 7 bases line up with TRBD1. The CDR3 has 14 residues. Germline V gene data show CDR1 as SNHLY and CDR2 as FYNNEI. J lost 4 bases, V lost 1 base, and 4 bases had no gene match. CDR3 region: CASSEGQGRYEQYF. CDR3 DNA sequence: TGTGCCAGCAGTGAAGGACAGGGAAGATACGAGCAGTACTTC.

The CDR3 bases are TGTGCCAGCAGCTTAGCATCTAGGGCGGGGCGCGAGCAGTACTTC. It yields the protein CASSLASRAGREQYF. The chain combines TRBV11-2 with TRBJ2-7; D might be TRBD2 (6 bases). The CDR3 extends over 15 amino acids. V lost 1 base and J lost 6, with 16 bases in between. Germline values: CDR1 SGHAT, CDR2 FQNNGV.

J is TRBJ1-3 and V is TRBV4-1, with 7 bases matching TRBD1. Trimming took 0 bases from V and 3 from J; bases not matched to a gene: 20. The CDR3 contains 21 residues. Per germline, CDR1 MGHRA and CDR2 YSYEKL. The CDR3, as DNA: TGCGCCAGCAGCCAAGATTTCAGGGACAGCGCAAGCTGGCGGTATGGAAACACCATATATTTT. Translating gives CASSQDFRDSASWRYGNTIYF.

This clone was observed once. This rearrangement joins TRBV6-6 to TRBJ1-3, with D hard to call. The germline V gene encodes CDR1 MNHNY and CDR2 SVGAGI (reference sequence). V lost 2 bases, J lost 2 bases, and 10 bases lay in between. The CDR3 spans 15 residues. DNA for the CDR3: TGTGCCAGCAGTTACGACGGGATCCCTGGAAACACCATATATTTT. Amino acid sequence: CASSYDGIPGNTIYF.

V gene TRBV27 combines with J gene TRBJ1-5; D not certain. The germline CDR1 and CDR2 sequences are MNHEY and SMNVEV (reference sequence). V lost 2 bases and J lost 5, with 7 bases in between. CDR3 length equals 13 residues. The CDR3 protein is CASSLVADQPQHF. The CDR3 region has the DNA TGTGCCAGCAGTTTAGTAGCGGATCAGCCCCAGCATTTT.